Below, 8 T cell receptor beta chains from the same sample are listed, as sequenced in a study of early T cells in non-severe SARS-CoV-2 infection. Each CDR3 protein is one row after TCRdb ran MiXCR on the 5' RACE reads. The sample records tens of thousands of distinct CDR3 sequences, around 6.6% being singletons. Source material: whole blood. Receptors were obtained from an adult who was a healthcare worker with PCR-confirmed SARS-CoV-2 infection or an uninfected control (not recorded which).

This clonotype came up a few times. The CDR3 DNA reads as TGTGCCTGGACCGCTAGCGGGAGGGCCACCGGGGAGCTGTTTTTT. Translating gives CAWTASGRATGELFF. The chain links TRBV30 to TRBJ2-2, with 12 nucleotides matching TRBD2. CDR1 GTSNPN and CDR2 SVGIG come from the germline V gene (reference sequence). V dropped 4 bases and J dropped 4; count of bases not matched to a gene: 4. This CDR3 has 15 amino acids.

This clonotype has at least ten counts. This rearrangement joins TRBV7-9 to TRBJ2-7; D perhaps matches TRBD1 (6 bases). The CDR3 has 13 residues. V dropped 5 bases and J dropped 4 bases, with 12 bases sitting between them. Germline V gene lookup returns CDR1 SEHNR and CDR2 FQNEAQ (reference sequence). The CDR3 reads CASSNRVPYEQYF. CDR3 coding DNA: TGTGCCAGCAGCAACAGGGTCCCGTACGAGCAGTACTTC.

This clonotype was detected many times. The chain employs TRBV5-1 and TRBJ2-7; a possible D gene is TRBD1 (6 bases). This CDR3 comprises 16 residues. The V end lost 4 bases, the J end lost 0 bases, and 17 bases lay between the germline ends. Looked up from germline, CDR1 is SGHRS and CDR2 is YFSETQ. Here the CDR3 DNA reads TGCGCCAGCAGCCCCGGGCGACAGGTGAACTCCTACGAGCAGTACTTC. It encodes CASSPGRQVNSYEQYF. Variable domain in full (rest from reference TRBV5-1 and TRBJ2-7): KAGVTQTPRYLIKTRGQQVTLSCSPISGHRSVSWYQQTPGQGLQFLFEYFSETQRNKGNFPGRFSGRQFSNSRSEMNVSTLELGDSALYLCASSPGRQVNSYEQYFGPGTRLTVT.

This clonotype was found many times. The chain links TRBV7-9 to TRBJ2-7; D tentatively reads TRBD1 or TRBD2 (5 bases each). CDR3 length equals 15 residues. Germline values: CDR1 SEHNR, CDR2 FQNEAQ (reference sequence). Trimming pared 5 bases from V and 0 bases from J, leaving 14 bases between. CDR3 amino acids: CASSLDLRGSYEQYF. CDR3 bases: TGTGCCAGCAGCCTAGACCTGAGGGGCTCCTACGAGCAGTACTTC.

This clonotype was seen ten or more times. The J gene is TRBJ1-1, the V gene TRBV19; the D gene is possibly TRBD1 (6 bases). Trimming stripped 6 bases from V and 10 bases from J, with 12 bases between. From germline, CDR1 is LNHDA and CDR2 SQIVND (reference sequence). The CDR3 has 11 amino acids. DNA of the CDR3: TGTGCCAGTAGCTCGAGAGGGGGAGCTTTCTTT. This sequence encodes CASSSRGGAFF.

This clonotype was seen ten or more times. The V and J genes are TRBV7-8 and TRBJ2-7, with TRBD1 as a possible D gene (6 bases). The CDR3 contains 16 residues. V lost 4 bases and J 6 bases, leaving 22 bases between the germline ends. CDR1 and CDR2 (germline): SGHVS, FQNEAQ. Here the CDR3 reads CASSSKQGYLSGEQYF. CDR3 DNA sequence: TGTGCCAGCAGCTCGAAACAGGGATACCTCTCCGGCGAGCAGTACTTC. Complete variable domain (other parts from reference TRBV7-8 and TRBJ2-7): GAGVSQSPRYKVAKRGQDVALRCDPISGHVSLFWYQQALGQGPEFLTYFQNEAQLDKSGLPSDRFFAERPEGSVSTLKIQRTQQEDSAVYLCASSSKQGYLSGEQYFGPGTRLTVT.

This clonotype was observed many times. This sequence joins TRBV5-1 and TRBJ2-5, with D perhaps matching TRBD1 (6 bases). Trimming took off 4 bases at V and 5 bases at J, with 15 bases between the two ends. This CDR3 spans 14 amino acids. Germline CDR1 SGHRS, CDR2 YFSETQ. This chain's CDR3 is CASSGDNPRETQYF. The CDR3 DNA sequence: TGCGCCAGCAGCGGGGACAATCCGAGGGAGACCCAGTACTTC.

This clonotype was observed many times. V gene TRBV11-3 combines with J gene TRBJ2-7, with D possibly matching TRBD1 (6 bases). CDR1 and CDR2 from the germline V gene are SGHNT and YENEEA. V shed 5 bases and J shed 5 bases, with 16 bases lying between them. The length of the CDR3 is 14 residues. This chain's CDR3 is CASSLSAGDHEQYF. The CDR3 DNA reads as TGTGCCAGCAGCCTCTCGGCAGGGGACCACGAGCAGTACTTC.